The entry below describes one TCR beta chain. The data originate from a study of blood T cell repertoires in COVID-19. Study-level information: COVID-19 samples, acute and convalescent, were from the United States, Italy and Spain. PBMCs, B-cell-depleted T cells, or T cells were the source of the cDNA or gDNA that made up the material.

V dropped 2 bases and J dropped 5 bases, with 24 bases sitting between them. The V gene's germline CDR1 is MNHEY and CDR2 SVGEGT. The CDR3 has 18 residues. As handled by the study authors: Estimation of nucleated cell counts relied on the amplification of reference gene primers. TCRdb's table, derived via immunoSEQ multiplex PCR, lists solely in-frame clones and lacks some. V and J calls and clone size are copied from that table; D and trimming were computed from the DNA. This table has fewer than 200,000 clones, approximately 90% appearing once. The receptor's source is a man younger than 30 who had recovered from COVID-19. Sequencing was performed on peripheral blood. V usage is TRBV6-2 or TRBV6-3 and J usage is TRBJ2-5; TRBD2 might be the D (7 bases). The CDR3 DNA sequence: TGTGCCAGCAGTTACGCGGGGGCGGGAGCCTCTGGGGAGGAGACCCAGTACTTC. Encoded protein: CASSYAGAGASGEETQYF.